The 11 T cell receptor beta chains listed next were all sequenced from one sample in a study of T-cell memory formation after mild COVID-19. Each CDR3 protein gets one entry after TCRdb re-called the 5' RACE reads with MiXCR. The sample consists of more than 250,000 distinct CDR3 sequences, about a sixth of them appearing once. The sample was PBMCs or a T cell subset sorted from them (not recorded which). The receptors were sampled from a young man who had mild COVID-19 (a few samples of this study predate the infection). Cell type and time point are not known.

This clonotype was seen only a few times. The V gene is TRBV12-3 or TRBV12-4, the J gene TRBJ2-4, with TRBD2 matching over 8 bases. CDR3 size: 17 residues. J gave up 2 bases and V 5 bases, and 11 bases lay outside the gene matches. The CDR3 reads CASSPRGGSGPKNIQYF. CDR3 DNA sequence: TGTGCCAGCAGTCCCCGGGGGGGGTCAGGGCCCAAAAACATTCAGTACTTC.

CDR3 sequence (DNA): TGTGCCATCATGGCGGCCCACACAGATACGCAGTATTTT. Its protein product is CAIMAAHTDTQYF. V and J are TRBV10-3 and TRBJ2-3; D call uncertain. The CDR3 sequence is 13 residues long. Germline V CDR1 and CDR2: ENHRY, SYGVKD. The V end was cut by 7 bases, the J end by 2 bases, with 10 bases between.

The chain couples TRBV4-3 to TRBJ2-5; 7 bases line up with TRBD1. CDR3 length: 14 residues. CDR1 and CDR2 (germline): LGHNA, YSLEER. Trimming removed 3 bases from V and 2 bases from J; junction bases left unmatched: 3. CDR3 DNA: TGCGCCAGCAGCCAGGGACAGCAACAAGAGACCCAGTACTTC. This gives the protein CASSQGQQQETQYF.

This clonotype was picked up a small number of times. The gene calls are TRBV6-5 and TRBJ1-6; the match to TRBD1 covers 10 bases. V gave up 10 bases and J gave up 8 bases; unmatched junction bases: 8. The CDR3 is made up of 14 amino acids. CDR1 is MNHEY and CDR2 is SVGAGI in the germline V gene. The DNA of the CDR3 is TGTGCCACTGGGACAGGGGCACCCGATTCACCCCTCCACTTT. It is translated as CATGTGAPDSPLHF.

V usage is TRBV12-3 or TRBV12-4 and J usage is TRBJ1-2, with D unclear. The CDR3 is 13 residues long. V gave up 3 bases and J gave up 3 bases, with 8 bases separating them. The CDR3 here is CASSLSGYYGYTF. Written as DNA, the CDR3 is TGTGCCAGCAGTTTGTCGGGCTACTATGGCTACACCTTC.

This clonotype appeared a few times. The genes are TRBV7-2 and TRBJ1-2; 10 nucleotides line up with TRBD1. V was clipped by 4 bases and J by 8 bases; unmatched bases: 4. Germline V gives CDR1 SGHTA, CDR2 FQGNSA. This CDR3 region has 13 residues. CDR3 sequence reads: CASSSTGGAGYTF. CDR3 DNA: TGTGCCAGCAGCTCGACAGGGGGCGCCGGCTACACCTTC.

This sequence joins TRBV7-9 and TRBJ1-2; maybe TRBD1 (5 bases). The germline gives CDR1 SEHNR, CDR2 FQNEAQ (reference sequence). Trimming left V 4 bases short and J 8 bases short, with 17 bases between. CDR3 size: 14 residues. The DNA of the CDR3 is TGTGCCAGCAGCTCAAACCGCAGGGAGGCGGGCTACACCTTC. It encodes CASSSNRREAGYTF.

The table lists this clonotype with a few counts. Mismatch with germline at one junction end may stem from a read error. The chain has TRBV5-6 and TRBJ1-4; possibly TRBD1 for D (5 bases). CDR1 SGHDT and CDR2 YYEEEE come from the germline V gene. The CDR3 length is 18 residues. The CDR3 bases are TGTGCCAGCAGCAGTTACGGGACCTTACTTCCTGATAATGAAAAACCGTTTTTT. Encoded protein: CASSSYGTLLPDNEKPFF.

This clonotype has a count of ten or more. This chain connects TRBV6-5 to TRBJ2-1; a weak D match, TRBD2 (6 bases). The CDR3 has 15 amino acids. Trimming stripped 8 bases from V and 6 bases from J, with 20 bases between. Germline CDR1 is MNHEY and CDR2 is SVGAGI. CDR3: CASSGGDPSFNEQFF. The CDR3 DNA sequence: TGTGCCAGCTCTGGCGGGGACCCCTCGTTCAATGAGCAGTTCTTC.

This clonotype was observed many times. The gene calls are TRBV4-3 and TRBJ2-5; D unclear. The V end was cut by 0 bases, the J end by 2 bases, with 4 bases between. This CDR3 has 13 residues. The V gene's germline CDR1 is LGHNA and CDR2 YSLEER. In DNA, the CDR3 is TGCGCCAGCAGCCAAGATGAGCAAGAGACCCAGTACTTC. Protein product: CASSQDEQETQYF.

The CDR3 DNA sequence: TGTGCCACCAGGACGCCAGAGACCCAGTACTTC. Amino acid sequence: CATRTPETQYF. The genes are TRBV2 and TRBJ2-5, with D uncertain. CDR1 SNHLY and CDR2 FYNNEI come from the germline V gene. The V gene lost 10 bases and the J gene lost 4 bases, with 10 bases spanning the gap. The CDR3 is 11 amino acids. The complete variable domain, with remaining parts taken from reference TRBV2 and TRBJ2-5, reads EPEVTQTPSHQVTQMGQEVILRCVPISNHLYFYWYRQILGQKVEFLVSFYNNEISEKSEIFDDQFSVERPDGSNFTLKIRSTKLEDSAMYFCATRTPETQYFGPGTRLLVL.